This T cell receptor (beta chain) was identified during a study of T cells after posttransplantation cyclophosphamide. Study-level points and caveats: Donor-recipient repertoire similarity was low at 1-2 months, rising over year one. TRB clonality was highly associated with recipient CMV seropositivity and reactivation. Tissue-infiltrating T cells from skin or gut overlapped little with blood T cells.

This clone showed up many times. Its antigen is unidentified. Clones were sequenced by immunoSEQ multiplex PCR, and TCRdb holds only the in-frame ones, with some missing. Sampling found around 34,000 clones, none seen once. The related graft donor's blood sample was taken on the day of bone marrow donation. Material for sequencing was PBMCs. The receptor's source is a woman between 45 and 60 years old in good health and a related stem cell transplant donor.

In DNA, the CDR3 is TGTGCCAGTAGCGTACAGGGGGCTGGGGGCAATGAGCAGTTCTTC. It translates to CASSVQGAGGNEQFF. This rearrangement joins TRBV19 to TRBJ2-1, with TRBD1 matching over 9 bases. Germline loops: CDR1 LNHDA, CDR2 SQIVND (reference sequence). V trimming: 6 bases; J trimming: 6 bases; junction bases outside the gene matches: 9. CDR3 length: 15 amino acids.